The text below deals with one TCR beta chain. Its target is unknown. Trimming pared 10 bases from V and 6 bases from J, leaving 13 bases between. Per germline, CDR1 SGHNT and CDR2 YYREEE (reference sequence). This CDR3 comprises 11 residues. TCRdb itself ran the reads through MiXCR, one entry per CDR3 protein. The table records some 500,000 distinct CDR3 sequences, 30% to 40% of them present only once. The sample belongs to a study of T cell repertoires in cytomegalovirus infection. Study-level findings and limits: Carriers of CMV and the relevant HLA type were discriminated by public TCR beta frequency.

This sequence joins TRBV5-4 and TRBJ1-2; TRBD1 might be the D (5 bases). Sequenced material: cultured PBMCs, taken from culture after CMV antigen stimulation. The clonotype was recovered from a human donor in good health (CMV status not recorded). Some clones in this sample may be carry-over from other donors' samples. In DNA, the CDR3 is TGTGCCTCCCGGGGGAAAGATGGCTACACCTTC. It translates to CASRGKDGYTF.